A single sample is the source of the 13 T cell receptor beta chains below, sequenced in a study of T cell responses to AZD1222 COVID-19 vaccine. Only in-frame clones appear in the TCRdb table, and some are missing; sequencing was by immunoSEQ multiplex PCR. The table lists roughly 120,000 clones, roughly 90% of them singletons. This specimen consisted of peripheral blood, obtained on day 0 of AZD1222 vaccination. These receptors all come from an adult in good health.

The CDR3 here is CASSFSGASTDTQYF. The CDR3 DNA reads TGTGCCAGCAGTTTTTCAGGGGCTAGCACAGATACGCAGTATTTT. V is TRBV11-1 and J is TRBJ2-3, with a weak D call TRBD1 (6 bases). The V end lost 6 bases, the J end lost 0 bases, and 13 bases lay between the germline ends. The CDR3 contains 15 residues. Germline V gene sequence: CDR1 SGHAT, CDR2 FQDESV (reference sequence).

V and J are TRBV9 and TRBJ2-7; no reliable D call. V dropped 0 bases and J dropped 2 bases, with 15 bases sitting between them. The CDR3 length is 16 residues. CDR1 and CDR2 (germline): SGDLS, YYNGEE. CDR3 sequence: CASSVAASKAPYEQYF. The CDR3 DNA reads TGTGCCAGCAGCGTAGCGGCGAGCAAAGCTCCCTACGAGCAGTACTTC.

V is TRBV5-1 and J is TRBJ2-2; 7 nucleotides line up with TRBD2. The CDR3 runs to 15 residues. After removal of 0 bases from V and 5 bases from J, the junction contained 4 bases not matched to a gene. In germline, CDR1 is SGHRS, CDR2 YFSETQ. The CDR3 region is CASSLARGETGELFF. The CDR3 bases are TGCGCCAGCAGCTTGGCCCGGGGGGAGACCGGGGAGCTGTTTTTT.

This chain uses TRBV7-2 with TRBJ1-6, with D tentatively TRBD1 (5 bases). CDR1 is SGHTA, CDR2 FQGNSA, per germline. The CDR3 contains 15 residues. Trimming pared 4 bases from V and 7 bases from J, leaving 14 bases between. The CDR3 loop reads CASSSIGGMNSPLHF. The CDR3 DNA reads TGTGCCAGCAGCTCCATTGGGGGGATGAATTCACCCCTCCACTTT.

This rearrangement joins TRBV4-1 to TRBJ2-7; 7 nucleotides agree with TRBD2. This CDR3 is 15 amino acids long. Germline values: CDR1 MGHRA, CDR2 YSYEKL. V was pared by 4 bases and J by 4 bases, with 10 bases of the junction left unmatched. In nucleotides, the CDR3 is TGCGCCAGCAGCCCAACTAGCGCCGGGGATTACGAGCAGTACTTC. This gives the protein CASSPTSAGDYEQYF.

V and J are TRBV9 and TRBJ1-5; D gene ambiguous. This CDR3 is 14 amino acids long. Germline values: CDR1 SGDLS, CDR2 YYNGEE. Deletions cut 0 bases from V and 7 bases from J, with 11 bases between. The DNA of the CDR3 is TGTGCCAGCAGCGTAGATCTGGGGTTACAGCCCCAGCATTTT. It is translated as CASSVDLGLQPQHF.

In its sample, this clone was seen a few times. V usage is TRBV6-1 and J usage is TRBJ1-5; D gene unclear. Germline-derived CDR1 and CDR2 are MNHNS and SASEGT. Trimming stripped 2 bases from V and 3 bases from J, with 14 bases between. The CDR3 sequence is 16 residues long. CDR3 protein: CASSEPGLLLNQPQHF. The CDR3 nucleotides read TGTGCCAGCAGTGAACCCGGACTACTCCTCAATCAGCCCCAGCATTTT.

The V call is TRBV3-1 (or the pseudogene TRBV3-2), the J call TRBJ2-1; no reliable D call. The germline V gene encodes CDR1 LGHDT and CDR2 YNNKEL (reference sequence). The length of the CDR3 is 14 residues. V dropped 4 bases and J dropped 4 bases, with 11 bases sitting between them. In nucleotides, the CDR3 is TGTGCCAGCAGCCTCGACTCTACGTACAATGAGCAGTTCTTC. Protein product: CASSLDSTYNEQFF.

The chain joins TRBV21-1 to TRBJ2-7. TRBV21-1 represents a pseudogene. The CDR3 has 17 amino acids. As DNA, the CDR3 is TGTGCCAGCAGCAAACCTCTTATGGAAGTCCCTCACTACGAGCAGTACTTC. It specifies CASSKPLMEVPHYEQYF.

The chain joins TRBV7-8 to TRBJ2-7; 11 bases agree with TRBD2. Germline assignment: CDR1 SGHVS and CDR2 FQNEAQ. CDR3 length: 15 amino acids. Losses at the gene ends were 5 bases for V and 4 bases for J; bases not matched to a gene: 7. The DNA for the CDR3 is TGTGCCAGCAGCCCCCGCAGACTAGCGGGATACGAGCAGTACTTC. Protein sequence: CASSPRRLAGYEQYF.

Written as DNA, the CDR3 is TGCGCCAGCAGCTTGGAGACAGATACGCAGTATTTT. Amino acids: CASSLETDTQYF. The genes are TRBV5-1 and TRBJ2-3; D is unresolved. The V end lost 0 bases, the J end lost 3 bases, and 2 bases lay between the germline ends. There are 12 residues in the CDR3. Germline CDR1 is SGHRS and CDR2 is YFSETQ.

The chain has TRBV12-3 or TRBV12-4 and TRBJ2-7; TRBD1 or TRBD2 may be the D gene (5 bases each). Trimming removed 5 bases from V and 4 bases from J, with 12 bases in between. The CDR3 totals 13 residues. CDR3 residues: CASSRGPGYEQYF. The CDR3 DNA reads TGTGCCAGCAGTCGGGGACCGGGGTACGAGCAGTACTTC.

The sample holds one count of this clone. The CDR3 sequence is CAWSVLSRGGAFF. The CDR3 bases are TGTGCCTGGAGTGTACTGAGTCGGGGGGGAGCTTTCTTT. The genes are TRBV30 and TRBJ1-1; a weak D match, TRBD1 (5 bases). Germline V gene lookup returns CDR1 GTSNPN and CDR2 SVGIG (reference sequence). V was trimmed by 0 bases and J by 10 bases, leaving 15 bases between them. This CDR3 is built from 13 residues.